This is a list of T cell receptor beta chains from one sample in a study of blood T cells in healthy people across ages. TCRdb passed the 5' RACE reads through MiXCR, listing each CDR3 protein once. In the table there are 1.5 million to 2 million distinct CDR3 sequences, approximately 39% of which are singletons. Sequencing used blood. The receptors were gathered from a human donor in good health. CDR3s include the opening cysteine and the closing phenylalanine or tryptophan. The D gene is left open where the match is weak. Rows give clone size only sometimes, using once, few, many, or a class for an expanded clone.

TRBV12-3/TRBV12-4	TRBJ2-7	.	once	TGTGCCAGCAGTTCCTGCCACGAGCAGTACTTC	CASSSCHEQYF
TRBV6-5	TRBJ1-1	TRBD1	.	TGTGCCAGCAGTCCGACAGGGTGGGAAGAAACTGAAGCTTTCTTT	CASSPTGWEETEAFF
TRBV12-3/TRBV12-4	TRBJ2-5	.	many	TGTGCCAGCAGTTTAGCGGGATTGGAAGAGACCCAGTACTTC	CASSLAGLEETQYF
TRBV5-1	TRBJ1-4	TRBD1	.	TGCGCCAGCAGCATGCGACAGGGGTCTGAAGGTGAAGAACTGTTTTTT	CASSMRQGSEGEELFF
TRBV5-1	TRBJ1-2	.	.	TGCGCCAGTTCACGAAGGGGGGAGTATGGCTACACCTTC	CASSRRGEYGYTF
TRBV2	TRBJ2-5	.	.	TGTGCCAGCAGTCAGGACTATATCCAAGAGACCCAGTACTTC	CASSQDYIQETQYF
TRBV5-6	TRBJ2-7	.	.	TGTGCCAGCAGCTGGCGTGTTGCAAACTCCTACGAGCAGTACTTC	CASSWRVANSYEQYF
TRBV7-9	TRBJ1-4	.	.	TGTGCCAGCGCTAGGAGTCGGAGTGAAAAACTGTTTTTT	CASARSRSEKLFF
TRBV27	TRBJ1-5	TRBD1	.	TGTGCCAGCAGCAGGGGGACGTTCAATCAGCCCCAGCATTTT	CASSRGTFNQPQHF
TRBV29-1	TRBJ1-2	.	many	TGCAGCGTTGGTCAGGGGAACGCTAACTATGGCTACACCTTC	CSVGQGNANYGYTF
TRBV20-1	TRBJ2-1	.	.	TGCAGTGCTAGAAGGGAAGATTCTGAGCAGTTCTTC	CSARREDSEQFF
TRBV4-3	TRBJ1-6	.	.	TGCGCCAGCAGCCAAACCTCACACGTCTATAATTCACCCCTCCACTTT	CASSQTSHVYNSPLHF